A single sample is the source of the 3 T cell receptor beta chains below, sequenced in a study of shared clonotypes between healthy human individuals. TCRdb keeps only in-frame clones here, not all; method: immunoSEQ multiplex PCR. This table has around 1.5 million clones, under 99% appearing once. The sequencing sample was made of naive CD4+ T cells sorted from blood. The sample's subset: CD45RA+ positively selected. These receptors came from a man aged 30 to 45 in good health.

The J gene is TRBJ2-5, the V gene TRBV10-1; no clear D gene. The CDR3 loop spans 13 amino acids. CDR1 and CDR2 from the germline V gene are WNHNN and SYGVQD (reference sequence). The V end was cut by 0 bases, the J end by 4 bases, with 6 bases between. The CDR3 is CASSESWGETQYF. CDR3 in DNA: TGCGCCAGCAGTGAGTCGTGGGGAGAGACCCAGTACTTC.

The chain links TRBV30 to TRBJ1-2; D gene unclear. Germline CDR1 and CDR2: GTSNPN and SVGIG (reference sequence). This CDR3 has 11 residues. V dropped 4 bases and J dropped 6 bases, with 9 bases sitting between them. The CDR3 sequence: CAWTQGNGYTF. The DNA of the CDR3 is TGTGCCTGGACCCAAGGGAATGGCTACACCTTC.

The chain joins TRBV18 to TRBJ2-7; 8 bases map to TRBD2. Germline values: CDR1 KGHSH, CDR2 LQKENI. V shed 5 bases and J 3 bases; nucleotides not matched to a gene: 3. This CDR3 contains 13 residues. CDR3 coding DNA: TGTGCCAGCTCATCCGGGGGGGGCTACGAGCAGTACTTC. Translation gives CASSSGGGYEQYF.